The 27 T cell receptor beta chains reported below all come from one sample, sequenced in a study of cytomegalovirus exposure and HLA in healthy donors. PCR was performed using 60 Vbeta and 13 Jbeta primers. Clones were read by immunoSEQ multiplex PCR, and TCRdb kept only the in-frame ones, dropping some. The table has some 150,000 clones, just under 80% seen once. Sequencing used PBMCs. Receptors were obtained from a woman aged 45-65 years in good health and CMV-seronegative.

This clone was counted a single time. The chain is built from TRBV15 and TRBJ1-4; D gene ambiguous. The CDR3 has 15 residues. V was clipped by 0 bases and J by 7 bases, with 12 bases between them. The V gene's germline CDR1 is LNHNV and CDR2 YYDKDF (reference sequence). The CDR3 region is CATSRDREKGEKLFF. Written as DNA, the CDR3 is TGTGCCACCAGCAGAGATCGGGAGAAGGGTGAAAAACTGTTTTTT.

This clone was seen a few times. The genes are TRBV2 and TRBJ1-1, with no clear D. Germline assignment: CDR1 SNHLY and CDR2 FYNNEI. Deletions cut 1 base from V and 1 base from J, with 10 bases between. This CDR3 spans 15 amino acids. The CDR3 sequence is CASSEERSGNTEAFF. In DNA form, the CDR3 reads TGTGCCAGCAGTGAAGAGCGGTCGGGGAACACTGAAGCTTTCTTT. The whole variable domain, remainder taken from reference TRBV2 and TRBJ1-1, is EPEVTQTPSHQVTQMGQEVILRCVPISNHLYFYWYRQILGQKVEFLVSFYNNEISEKSEIFDDQFSVERPDGSNFTLKIRSTKLEDSAMYFCASSEERSGNTEAFFGQGTRLTVV.

The CDR3 nucleotides read TGTGCCAGCAGCGTATGGGGAGCAACTAATGAAAAACTGTTTTTT. It translates to CASSVWGATNEKLFF. The rearrangement joins TRBV9 to TRBJ1-4; unclear D gene. Deletions cut 1 base from V and 0 bases from J, with 7 bases between. This CDR3 contains 15 residues. The germline gives CDR1 SGDLS, CDR2 YYNGEE.

The chain joins TRBV28 to TRBJ1-2; 7 bases agree with TRBD1. CDR1 and CDR2 (germline): MDHEN, SYDVKM. V shed 8 bases and J 8 bases; nucleotides not matched to a gene: 5. The length of the CDR3 is 11 residues. CDR3 residues: CASEGARGYTF. Written as DNA, the CDR3 is TGTGCCAGCGAGGGGGCGCGCGGCTACACCTTC.

The V call is TRBV7-2, the J call TRBJ1-3; 7 positions agree with TRBD1. The length of the CDR3 is 14 residues. CDR1 is SGHTA and CDR2 is FQGNSA in the germline V gene. The V segment lost 5 bases and the J segment 4 bases; nucleotides outside the gene matches: 5. The CDR3 region is CASSRQGSGNTIYF. Here the CDR3 DNA reads TGTGCCAGCAGCCGACAGGGCTCAGGAAACACCATATATTTT.

The chain couples TRBV4-3 to TRBJ2-7; TRBD2 might be the D (6 bases). The CDR3 consists of 18 residues. CDR1 LGHNA and CDR2 YSLEER come from the germline V gene. With 0 bases removed from V and 3 bases from J, the gap between germline ends came to 21 bases. The DNA of the CDR3 is TGCGCCAGCAGCCAAGATTCACCGGGTCGCGGGGATGACTACGAGCAGTACTTC. Protein product: CASSQDSPGRGDDYEQYF.

The chain couples TRBV6-6 to TRBJ1-6; D might be TRBD1 (5 bases). CDR3 length equals 13 residues. Between the trimmed V and J ends, which lost 6 bases and 4 bases, there was a span of 7 bases. CDR1 and CDR2 from the germline V gene are MNHNY and SVGAGI (reference sequence). DNA for the CDR3: TGTGCCAGCAGCCGACAGTATAATTCACCCCTCCACTTT. It codes for CASSRQYNSPLHF.

By sample fraction, this clone is medium-sized. The genes are TRBV6-1 and TRBJ2-2; unclear D gene. V shed 0 bases and J shed 1 base, with 6 bases lying between them. CDR3 length: 15 residues. Germline V gene sequence: CDR1 MNHNS, CDR2 SASEGT. CDR3 in DNA: TGTGCCAGCAGTGAAGCCGCCGGGAACACCGGGGAGCTGTTTTTT. This codes for CASSEAAGNTGELFF.

This rearrangement joins TRBV7-6 to TRBJ2-7; 10 nucleotides align to TRBD2. The V segment lost 2 bases and the J segment 5 bases; nucleotides outside the gene matches: 15. The V gene's germline CDR1 is SGHVS and CDR2 FNYEAQ. The CDR3 is 18 amino acids. For the CDR3, the DNA is TGTGCCAGCAGCTTAACAGCGGGAGGGTTCATAGTCAGCGACGAGCAGTACTTC. Translating gives CASSLTAGGFIVSDEQYF.

The V gene is TRBV11-3, the J gene TRBJ2-1; 9 bases match TRBD2. With 5 bases clipped from V and 7 bases from J, the junction kept 15 bases outside the gene matches. Germline V gene sequence: CDR1 SGHNT, CDR2 YENEEA. The CDR3 runs 17 residues. The CDR3 loop is CASSPYVLAGPLNEQFF. The CDR3 bases are TGTGCCAGCAGCCCGTATGTCCTAGCGGGACCTCTTAATGAGCAGTTCTTC.

The V call is TRBV6-5, the J call TRBJ2-7, with TRBD1 identical over 7 bases. Germline-derived CDR1 and CDR2 are MNHEY and SVGAGI. Trimming at V came to 0 bases and at J to 3 bases, leaving 2 bases not matched to a gene. The CDR3 covers 14 residues. CDR3 DNA: TGTGCCAGCAGTTACTCGAGACAGGGCTACGAGCAGTACTTC. This encodes CASSYSRQGYEQYF.

The V and J genes are TRBV11-3 and TRBJ2-1; D unclear. The V end lost 0 bases, the J end lost 13 bases, and 13 bases lay between the germline ends. The CDR3 has 13 amino acids. The germline V gene encodes CDR1 SGHNT and CDR2 YENEEA. CDR3 residues: CASSLDGRGRQFF. CDR3 nucleotides: TGTGCCAGCAGCTTAGATGGAAGAGGTAGACAGTTCTTC. The full variable domain, its missing parts supplied by reference TRBV11-3 and TRBJ2-1, is EAGVVQSPRYKIIEKKQPVAFWCNPISGHNTLYWYLQNLGQGPELLIRYENEEAVDDSQLPKDRFSAERLKGVDSTLKIQPAELGDSAVYLCASSLDGRGRQFFGPGTRLTVL.

This chain joins TRBV2 and TRBJ2-7, with a tentative D call TRBD2 (5 bases). There are 12 residues in the CDR3. V was cut by 8 bases and J by 2 bases, with 10 bases left in between. Germline CDR1 is SNHLY and CDR2 is FYNNEI. The CDR3 DNA reads TGTGCCAGCCTAACCGGGACCTACGAGCAGTACTTC. It is translated as CASLTGTYEQYF.

The chain carries TRBV9 and TRBJ1-5; TRBD1 is a possible D gene (6 bases). Trimming took 6 bases from V and 5 from J, leaving 15 bases between them. CDR1 is SGDLS and CDR2 is YYNGEE in the germline V gene. CDR3 length equals 14 residues. The CDR3 DNA is TGTGCCAGCATGCCGGGACAAGTAGATCAGCCCCAGCATTTT. The encoded protein is CASMPGQVDQPQHF.

V is TRBV5-4 and J is TRBJ1-2; 10 bases align to TRBD1. With 3 bases clipped from V and 10 bases from J, the junction kept 12 bases outside the gene matches. Per the germline V gene, CDR1 is SGHNT and CDR2 is YYREEE (reference sequence). The CDR3 covers 15 residues. The CDR3 here is CASSSSPGQGHDYTF. The CDR3 DNA is TGTGCCAGCAGCTCCTCTCCGGGACAGGGGCATGACTACACCTTC. The full variable domain, completed using reference TRBV5-4 and TRBJ1-2, is ETGVTQSPTHLIKTRGQQVTLRCSSQSGHNTVSWYQQALGQGPQFIFQYYREEENGRGNFPPRFSGLQFPNYSSELNVNALELDDSALYLCASSSSPGQGHDYTFGSGTRLTVV.

The rearrangement links TRBV13 to TRBJ1-1, with D tentatively TRBD1 (5 bases). Germline assignment: CDR1 PRHDT and CDR2 FYEKMQ (reference sequence). V lost 2 bases, J lost 1 base, and 14 bases lay in between. The CDR3 extends over 16 amino acids. The CDR3 DNA follows: TGTGCCAGCAGCTTAATTTTAGGACAAGGGAACACTGAAGCTTTCTTT. It specifies CASSLILGQGNTEAFF.

Worth noting for this clone: Other DNA sequences in the same sample also yield this CDR3. This chain uses TRBV7-9 with TRBJ1-1; TRBD1 is a possible D gene (5 bases). The CDR3 is 13 residues long. Germline V gene sequence: CDR1 SEHNR, CDR2 FQNEAQ (reference sequence). The ends were cut back, 5 bases at V and 0 bases at J, with 7 bases in the middle. The CDR3 spells CASSLQVNTEAFF. CDR3 in DNA: TGTGCCAGCAGCCTACAGGTGAACACTGAAGCTTTCTTT.

The rearrangement uses TRBV9 and TRBJ2-1, with a weak D call TRBD2 (6 bases). The CDR3 is 16 amino acids. Germline V gene sequence: CDR1 SGDLS, CDR2 YYNGEE. V dropped 0 bases and J dropped 2 bases, with 12 bases sitting between them. The CDR3 DNA follows: TGTGCCAGCAGCGTAGAGGCGGGAACGACCTACAATGAGCAGTTCTTC. This translates into CASSVEAGTTYNEQFF.

The J gene is TRBJ2-7, the V gene TRBV12-5, with 9 bases matching TRBD1. The germline gives CDR1 LGHNT, CDR2 FRNRAP. V trimming: 4 bases; J trimming: 5 bases; junction bases outside the gene matches: 12. The CDR3 runs to 16 residues. As DNA, the CDR3 is TGTGCTAGTGGTTCTCGCCCCGGACAGGGGAGGCACGAGCAGTACTTC. It codes for CASGSRPGQGRHEQYF.

The chain carries TRBV18 and TRBJ1-2; TRBD1 agrees at 9 bases. V shed 3 bases and J 7 bases; nucleotides not matched to a gene: 6. The CDR3 has 14 amino acids. CDR1 and CDR2 from the germline V gene are KGHSH and LQKENI. CDR3 sequence reads: CASSPRQGVVGYTF. The DNA of the CDR3 is TGTGCCAGCTCACCGAGACAGGGGGTAGTTGGCTACACCTTC.

This chain links TRBV7-9 with TRBJ1-3, with D possibly TRBD1 on 5 matching bases. CDR1 is SEHNR and CDR2 is FQNEAQ in the germline V gene (reference sequence). V was trimmed by 7 bases and J by 6 bases, leaving 19 bases between them. The CDR3 contains 15 residues. In DNA form, the CDR3 reads TGTGCCAGCAAACAAACCGGGGGGATTGAAAACACCATATATTTT. Its translation: CASKQTGGIENTIYF.

The V and J genes are TRBV14 and TRBJ2-5, with D possibly matching TRBD1 (6 bases). The DNA end lines up better with TRBJ2-7; the J call may be wrong. CDR1 is SGHDN and CDR2 is FVKESK in the germline V gene. This CDR3 has 16 amino acids. The CDR3 sequence is CASSQEKKAGAYEQYF. The CDR3 DNA reads TGTGCCAGCAGCCAAGAGAAGAAGGCAGGGGCTTACGAGCAGTACTTC.

The gene calls are TRBV7-2 and TRBJ2-1; a possible D gene is TRBD1 (5 bases). The CDR3 is made up of 13 amino acids. The ends were cut back, 1 base at V and 10 bases at J, with 11 bases in the middle. CDR1 and CDR2 (germline): SGHTA, FQGNSA. In DNA, the CDR3 is TGTGCCAGCAGCTTAGGCAGGGCGCGCGAGCAGTTCTTC. It yields the protein CASSLGRAREQFF.

This clone has a single count. J is TRBJ2-1 and V is TRBV7-2; 9 nucleotides match TRBD2. Germline V CDR1 and CDR2: SGHTA, FQGNSA. J lost 4 bases, V lost 4 bases, and 5 bases had no gene match. The CDR3 has 15 residues. For the CDR3, the DNA is TGTGCCAGCAGCTCCCTAGCGGGGTTATACAATGAGCAGTTCTTC. Its protein is CASSSLAGLYNEQFF.

This clone was recorded a few times. This rearrangement joins TRBV18 to TRBJ2-1; 9 bases match TRBD1. The ends lost 8 bases at V and 10 bases at J; junction bases unmatched: 18. The germline gives CDR1 KGHSH, CDR2 LQKENI. CDR3 size: 16 residues. CDR3 residues: CASAMRRDRVPPEQFF. The CDR3 coding sequence is TGTGCCAGCGCGATGCGCCGGGACAGGGTCCCCCCGGAGCAGTTCTTC.

The gene calls are TRBV7-8 and TRBJ1-4; no definite D call. Trimming removed 1 base from V and 3 bases from J, with 6 bases in between. The CDR3 has 14 amino acids. Germline values: CDR1 SGHVS, CDR2 FQNEAQ. The CDR3 DNA is TGTGCCAGCAGCTTAGACCCAGCTAATGAAAAACTGTTTTTT. It specifies CASSLDPANEKLFF.

This clone occurred once. The chain combines TRBV7-3 with TRBJ2-3; unclear D gene. Trimming took 7 bases from V and 2 from J, leaving 19 bases between them. This CDR3 has 16 residues. The germline gives CDR1 SGHTA, CDR2 FQGTGA. The CDR3 loop reads CASNSLGSSNTDTQYF. DNA of the CDR3: TGTGCCAGCAACTCTCTCGGTTCCTCTAACACAGATACGCAGTATTTT. The full variable domain, in which reference TRBV7-3 and TRBJ2-3 provide the parts outside the CDR3, is GAGVSQTPSNKVTEKGKYVELRCDPISGHTALYWYRQSLGQGPEFLIYFQGTGAADDSGLPNDRFFAVRPEGSVSTLKIQRTERGDSAVYLCASNSLGSSNTDTQYFGPGTRLTVL.